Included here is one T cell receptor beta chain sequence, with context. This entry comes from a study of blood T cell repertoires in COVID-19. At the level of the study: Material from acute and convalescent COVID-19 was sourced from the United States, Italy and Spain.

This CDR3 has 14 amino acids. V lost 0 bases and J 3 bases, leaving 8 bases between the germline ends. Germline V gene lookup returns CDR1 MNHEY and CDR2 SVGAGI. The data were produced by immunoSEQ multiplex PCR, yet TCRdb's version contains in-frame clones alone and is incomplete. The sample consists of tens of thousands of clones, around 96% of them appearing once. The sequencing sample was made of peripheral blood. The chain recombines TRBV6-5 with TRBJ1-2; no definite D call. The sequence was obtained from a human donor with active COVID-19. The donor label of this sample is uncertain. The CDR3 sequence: CASSYSDGDYGYTF. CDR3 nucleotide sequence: TGTGCCAGCAGTTACTCGGACGGGGACTATGGCTACACCTTC.